This is a list of T cell receptor beta chains from one sample in a study of OX40 agonist ivuxolimab in advanced cancers. Libraries were prepared by immunoSEQ multiplex PCR; TCRdb keeps only in-frame clonotypes and omits some of them. The table records tens of thousands of clones, 94% of them present only once. Sequencing was performed on CD4+ or CD8+ T cells sorted from blood, taken in a trial of the OX40 agonist ivuxolimab. The receptor source for this set is an adult with an advanced solid tumor such as melanoma, head and neck, liver or kidney cancer. Both conserved end residues are part of each CDR3. Fields, in order: CDR3 protein, D gene, V gene. D genes are given only for firm matches.

CASSESGTEAFF	NA	TRBV10-1
CASSPGQVYEQYF	TRBD1	TRBV19
CASKPPTNEKLFF	NA	TRBV19
CASSQDSVLRVGYTF	NA	TRBV4-1
CASSRGPRETQYF	NA	TRBV4-1
CASSISMCVSGRVHEQYF	TRBD2	TRBV19
CASRPSGMPSYEQYF	TRBD2	TRBV7-8
CASSRQGLLAGGMDNEQFF	TRBD2	TRBV4-2
CASSLAGEQYF	NA	TRBV7-6
CASSLGPNTEAFF	NA	TRBV27
CASWGGELFF	NA	TRBV25-1
CASSQVAGLDNSPLHF	NA	TRBV4-1
CASSGTSGQETQYF	TRBD2	TRBV28
CASSDLRQGLQETQYF	TRBD1	TRBV25-1
CASSLTGPLETQYF	NA	TRBV5-5
CASSLSSYQYF	NA	TRBV5-1
CASSSTASYEQYF	NA	TRBV6-5
CASSSEGVGPDTQYF	NA	TRBV9
CASSPEGTVMNTEAFF	TRBD1	TRBV11-2
CASSFNGRDLNTEAFF	NA	TRBV5-1
CASSLPPTAANYGYTF	NA	TRBV7-2
CASSTAGGITEAFF	TRBD1	TRBV28